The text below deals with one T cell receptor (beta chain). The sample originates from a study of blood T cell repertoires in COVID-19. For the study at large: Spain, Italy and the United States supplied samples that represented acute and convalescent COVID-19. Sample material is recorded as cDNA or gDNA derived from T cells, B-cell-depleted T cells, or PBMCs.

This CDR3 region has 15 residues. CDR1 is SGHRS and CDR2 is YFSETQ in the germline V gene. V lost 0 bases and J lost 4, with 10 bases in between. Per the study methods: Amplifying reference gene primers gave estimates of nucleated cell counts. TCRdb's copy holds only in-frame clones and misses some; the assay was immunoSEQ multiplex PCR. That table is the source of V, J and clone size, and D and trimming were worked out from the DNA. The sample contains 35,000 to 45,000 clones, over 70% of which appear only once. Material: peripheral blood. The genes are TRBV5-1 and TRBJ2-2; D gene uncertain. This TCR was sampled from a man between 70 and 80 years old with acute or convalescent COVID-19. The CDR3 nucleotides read TGCGCCAGCAGCTTGGGCACTTCGGTCACCGGGGAGCTGTTTTTT. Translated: CASSLGTSVTGELFF.